Shown below are 25 T cell receptor beta chains from a single sample sequenced in a study of control samples from healthy donors and cancer patients. Assay: immunoSEQ multiplex PCR; the TCRdb copy retains only in-frame clones and omits some. The repertoire holds fewer than 200,000 clones, with around 90% as singletons. Sequencing used blood. Every receptor here comes from a man aged 30 to 39 in good health.

This sequence joins TRBV12-5 and TRBJ2-1; 9 nucleotides match TRBD2. The V segment lost 0 bases and the J segment 6 bases; nucleotides outside the gene matches: 6. CDR3 length: 16 amino acids. CDR1 and CDR2 (germline): LGHNT, FRNRAP. The CDR3 reads CASGLVGGGGSNEQFF. The CDR3, as DNA: TGTGCTAGTGGTTTGGTAGGCGGGGGGGGCTCCAATGAGCAGTTCTTC.

This clone was detected once. The chain recombines TRBV10-1 with TRBJ2-2; D unresolved. This CDR3 is built from 13 residues. Germline-derived CDR1 and CDR2 are WNHNN and SYGVQD (reference sequence). The V gene lost 7 bases and the J gene lost 2 bases, with 8 bases spanning the gap. CDR3 sequence (DNA): TGCGCCAGCACCCCAGGCAACACCGGGGAGCTGTTTTTT. It specifies CASTPGNTGELFF.

The V gene is TRBV3-1 (or the pseudogene TRBV3-2), the J gene TRBJ2-6; no clear D. V dropped 4 bases and J dropped 0 bases, with 10 bases sitting between them. Germline lookup yields CDR1 LGHDT and CDR2 YNNKEL (reference sequence). CDR3 length: 16 residues. CDR3: CASSPTGDSGANVLTF. CDR3 nucleotides: TGTGCCAGCAGCCCGACTGGGGACTCTGGGGCCAACGTCCTGACTTTC.

The CDR3 is CASTSWEAKNIQYF. As DNA, the CDR3 is TGTGCCAGCACCTCATGGGAAGCCAAAAACATTCAGTACTTC. This chain connects TRBV11-2 to TRBJ2-4; D remains unclear. The CDR3 length is 14 residues. Trimming took 7 bases from V and 0 from J, leaving 10 bases between them. CDR1 is SGHAT and CDR2 is FQNNGV in the germline V gene.

V and J are TRBV7-2 and TRBJ1-4, with a weak D call TRBD1 (6 bases). Trimming shortened V by 3 bases and J by 6 bases, and 11 bases separated the two germline ends. The germline V gene has CDR1 SGHTA and CDR2 FQGNSA. CDR3 size: 14 residues. As DNA, the CDR3 is TGTGCCAGCAGCTTTGGGGGGGGCGATGAAAAACTGTTTTTT. Translation gives CASSFGGGDEKLFF.

In this sample, this clone turned up once. The V and J genes are TRBV10-1 and TRBJ2-2, with D possibly matching TRBD1 (7 bases). The V end was cut by 6 bases, the J end by 3 bases, with 20 bases between. The CDR3 runs 17 residues. The V gene's germline CDR1 is WNHNN and CDR2 SYGVQD (reference sequence). Here the CDR3 reads CASRGSRQGGYTGELFF. The CDR3 nucleotides read TGCGCCAGCAGGGGGTCTAGGCAGGGGGGATACACCGGGGAGCTGTTTTTT.

This clone was found once. This chain connects TRBV28 to TRBJ2-1; TRBD2 matches 11 bases. J lost 2 bases, V lost 4 bases, and 19 bases had no gene match. Germline values: CDR1 MDHEN, CDR2 SYDVKM. This CDR3 has 21 residues. The CDR3 loop is CASSSLSQVAGGKYPYNEQFF. DNA for the CDR3: TGTGCCAGCAGTTCCCTTTCGCAGGTAGCGGGAGGGAAGTACCCCTACAATGAGCAGTTCTTC.

This CDR3 is CASSHRTSGRETQYF. CDR3 in DNA: TGCGCCAGCAGCCATCGGACTAGCGGGAGAGAGACCCAGTACTTC. The V gene is TRBV4-1, the J gene TRBJ2-5; the match to TRBD2 covers 13 bases. This CDR3 is 15 amino acids long. The J segment lost 4 bases and the V segment lost 3 bases, leaving 2 bases of the junction unmatched. The germline gives CDR1 MGHRA, CDR2 YSYEKL.

The rearrangement joins TRBV5-6 to TRBJ2-3, with TRBD2 matching 12 bases. This CDR3 has 17 amino acids. Germline V gene data show CDR1 as SGHDT and CDR2 as YYEEEE. The J segment lost 3 bases and the V segment lost 3 bases, leaving 8 bases of the junction unmatched. The CDR3 bases are TGTGCCAGCAGCTCCGACGGGACTAGCGGGCGGACAGATACGCAGTATTTT. Amino acid sequence: CASSSDGTSGRTDTQYF.

V gene TRBV12-3 or TRBV12-4 combines with J gene TRBJ1-3, with D possibly matching TRBD1 (6 bases). The CDR3 spans 10 residues. With 6 bases removed from V and 15 bases from J, the gap between germline ends came to 12 bases. CDR3 loop: CASSRTGKYF. The CDR3 DNA reads as TGTGCCAGCAGCCGCACAGGGAAATATTTT.

The chain is built from TRBV5-1 and TRBJ2-3, with D possibly TRBD2 on 5 matching bases. Trimming took off 3 bases at V and 0 bases at J, with 5 bases between the two ends. The CDR3 length is 13 residues. From germline, CDR1 is SGHRS and CDR2 YFSETQ. In nucleotides, the CDR3 is TGCGCCAGCAGCTGGACTAGCACAGATACGCAGTATTTT. This encodes CASSWTSTDTQYF.

The table lists this clone with a count of one. The chain uses TRBV12-5 and TRBJ1-5; D might be TRBD1 (5 bases). The CDR3 spans 17 residues. The germline V gene encodes CDR1 LGHNT and CDR2 FRNRAP. V dropped 0 bases and J dropped 4 bases, with 16 bases sitting between them. CDR3 nucleotide sequence: TGTGCTAGTGGTTTGGTACTGGGCAGGGAGAAGAATCAGCCCCAGCATTTT. Translated: CASGLVLGREKNQPQHF. The variable domain in full, with the rest retrieved from reference TRBV12-5 and TRBJ1-5, is DARVTQTPRHKVTEMGQEVTMRCQPILGHNTVFWYRQTMMQGLELLAYFRNRAPLDDSGMPKDRFSAEMPDATLATLKIQPSEPRDSAVYFCASGLVLGREKNQPQHFGDGTRLSIL.

The V and J genes are TRBV9 and TRBJ1-1; D is undetermined. Germline V gene data show CDR1 as SGDLS and CDR2 as YYNGEE. V dropped 1 base and J dropped 5 bases, with 9 bases sitting between them. This CDR3 is 13 amino acids long. CDR3 amino acids: CASSVSRYTEAFF. The CDR3 DNA follows: TGTGCCAGCAGCGTAAGTAGGTATACTGAAGCTTTCTTT.

The chain carries TRBV11-2 and TRBJ2-1, with 12 bases lining up with TRBD2. The CDR3 sequence is 16 residues long. V shed 5 bases, J shed 4 bases, and the junction held 6 bases outside the gene matches. From germline, CDR1 is SGHAT and CDR2 FQNNGV. The CDR3 sequence is CASSAPTSGGYNEQFF. The CDR3, as DNA: TGTGCCAGCAGCGCCCCGACTAGCGGGGGTTACAATGAGCAGTTCTTC.

The chain recombines TRBV5-4 with TRBJ2-2; D not certain. This CDR3 comprises 14 residues. CDR1 SGHNT and CDR2 YYREEE come from the germline V gene (reference sequence). V was cut by 4 bases and J by 1 base, with 8 bases left in between. The CDR3: CASSPSLNTGELFF. The CDR3, as DNA: TGTGCCAGCAGCCCGTCATTGAACACCGGGGAGCTGTTTTTT.

The CDR3 DNA follows: TGTGCCAGCAGTTACGCTTTCATGAACACTGAAGCTTTCTTT. This gives the protein CASSYAFMNTEAFF. The gene calls are TRBV6-2 or TRBV6-3 and TRBJ1-1; no clear D gene. There are 14 residues in the CDR3. Germline V gives CDR1 MNHEY, CDR2 SVGEGT. Trimming stripped 2 bases from V and 0 bases from J, with 7 bases between.

This sequence joins TRBV19 and TRBJ1-2; maybe TRBD1 (5 bases). The CDR3 length is 12 residues. Trimming stripped 7 bases from V and 6 bases from J, with 12 bases between. CDR1 and CDR2 from the germline V gene are LNHDA and SQIVND (reference sequence). CDR3 DNA sequence: TGTGCCAGTAAAGGGCGGGGGGATGGCTACACCTTC. Protein sequence: CASKGRGDGYTF.

This rearrangement joins TRBV5-1 to TRBJ2-7; TRBD2 matches at 9 bases. The CDR3 loop spans 15 amino acids. The J segment lost 3 bases and the V segment lost 4 bases, leaving 8 bases of the junction unmatched. Germline assignment: CDR1 SGHRS and CDR2 YFSETQ. The CDR3 nucleotides read TGCGCCAGCAGCCCCATTAGCGGGAGTGTCTACGAGCAGTACTTC. Residues: CASSPISGSVYEQYF.

The rearrangement uses TRBV7-2 and TRBJ1-6; a weak D match, TRBD1 (5 bases). Trimming pared 5 bases from V and 7 bases from J, leaving 18 bases between. The germline CDR1 and CDR2 sequences are SGHTA and FQGNSA. CDR3 length: 16 residues. The CDR3 DNA reads as TGTGCCAGCAGCGAACCCCCAGGGTCGGGCAATTCACCCCTCCACTTT. This encodes CASSEPPGSGNSPLHF.

This chain uses TRBV19 with TRBJ1-2; D not certain. This CDR3 comprises 15 residues. V dropped 5 bases and J dropped 0 bases, with 13 bases sitting between them. Germline V gene sequence: CDR1 LNHDA, CDR2 SQIVND (reference sequence). The CDR3 bases are TGTGCCAGTAGTTCGGACGGACTGGCTAACTATGGCTACACCTTC. Protein sequence: CASSSDGLANYGYTF.

The chain couples TRBV10-3 to TRBJ1-1, with 7 bases lining up with TRBD1. CDR3 length: 13 residues. J gave up 1 base and V 7 bases, and 3 bases lay outside the gene matches. CDR1 ENHRY and CDR2 SYGVKD come from the germline V gene. CDR3 region: CAIKGTANTEAFF. CDR3 sequence (DNA): TGTGCCATCAAAGGGACAGCGAACACTGAAGCTTTCTTT.

This chain connects TRBV27 to TRBJ2-1; D is uncertain. V gave up 6 bases and J gave up 7 bases, with 10 bases separating them. Germline CDR1 reads MNHEY; CDR2 reads SMNVEV (reference sequence). The CDR3 sequence is 12 residues long. The CDR3, as DNA: TGTGCCAGCAGATCAGGACGAAATGAGCAGTTCTTC. Its protein is CASRSGRNEQFF.

V is TRBV9 and J is TRBJ2-3; no firm D call. Trimming removed 0 bases from V and 4 bases from J, with 12 bases in between. Germline V gene data show CDR1 as SGDLS and CDR2 as YYNGEE. The CDR3 consists of 15 residues. CDR3 sequence: CASSVAPDPSDTQYF. In DNA form, the CDR3 reads TGTGCCAGCAGCGTAGCCCCCGACCCCTCAGATACGCAGTATTTT.

This chain uses TRBV4-3 with TRBJ1-2, with a weak D call TRBD1 (6 bases). The CDR3 sequence is 13 residues long. Germline V gene sequence: CDR1 LGHNA, CDR2 YSLEER. V gave up 3 bases and J gave up 3 bases, with 8 bases separating them. The CDR3 DNA sequence: TGCGCCAGCAGCCAGGACAGTTACTATGGCTACACCTTC. It codes for CASSQDSYYGYTF.

The chain links TRBV12-3 or TRBV12-4 to TRBJ2-5; the D gene is possibly TRBD2 (7 bases). V lost 5 bases, J lost 5 bases, and 12 bases lay in between. This CDR3 spans 13 amino acids. The CDR3 here is CASSGRGGETQYF. In DNA form, the CDR3 reads TGTGCCAGCAGTGGTAGGGGGGGGGAGACCCAGTACTTC.